Only one count was recorded for the clone carrying this T cell receptor (beta chain). The entry originates in a study of blood T cell repertoires in COVID-19. Whole-study context: Acute and convalescent COVID-19 samples came from the United States, Italy and Spain. From T cells, B-cell-depleted T cells, or PBMCs came the material, which was cDNA or gDNA.

The J segment lost 0 bases and the V segment lost 4 bases, leaving 5 bases of the junction unmatched. The CDR3 is made up of 16 amino acids. Germline loops: CDR1 LNHDA, CDR2 SQIVND (reference sequence). How the authors handled the data: The assay estimated nucleated cells by amplifying reference gene primers. Some clones are missing from TCRdb's copy, which holds only in-frame ones; the method was immunoSEQ multiplex PCR. That table supplies the V and J calls and clone size; D and trimming were determined from the DNA. This sample has approximately 100,000 clones, with around nine tenths found just once.

This chain connects TRBV19 to TRBJ1-5, with 8 nucleotides matching TRBD1. The clonotype originates from a human donor with acute or convalescent COVID-19. The donor label of this sample is uncertain. What was sequenced was peripheral blood. The CDR3 protein is CASSKQGGNSNQPQHF. The DNA for the CDR3 is TGTGCCAGTAGTAAACAGGGGGGCAATAGCAATCAGCCCCAGCATTTT.